Detailed here is one T cell receptor beta chain. What it binds is not known. The record originates from a study of T cell responses to AZD1222 COVID-19 vaccine. CDR1 is GTSNPN, CDR2 SVGIG, per germline (reference sequence). The CDR3 is 14 amino acids. J lost 5 bases, V lost 2 bases, and 2 bases had no gene match. The repertoire was sequenced with immunoSEQ multiplex PCR; TCRdb's copy has only in-frame clones and lacks some. This sample has 200,000 or so clones, with 80% to 90% found just once. Study-level findings and limits: White British people made up most donors, females outnumbered males, and clonal diversity was possibly underestimated. At baseline, seropositivity was found in only 5 to 7 AZD1222 recipients. Breadth and depth of Spike-specific TCRs rose after two AZD1222 doses.

This clonotype was obtained from an adult in good health. Specimen: peripheral blood, collected on day 0 of MenACWY control vaccination. The chain uses TRBV30 and TRBJ1-4; the match to TRBD1 covers 10 bases. The chain's CDR3 is CAWSMGQGNEKLFF. CDR3 nucleotide sequence: TGTGCCTGGAGTATGGGACAGGGGAATGAAAAACTGTTTTTT.